Included here is one TCR beta chain sequence, with context. The assay was immunoSEQ multiplex PCR, and TCRdb's table has in-frame clones only and misses some. The table has tens of thousands of clones, roughly 89% seen once. This entry comes from a study of OX40 agonist ivuxolimab in advanced cancers. Across the whole study: Patients were treated with ivuxolimab, an agonistic anti-OX40 (CD134) antibody.

Per the germline V gene, CDR1 is SGHRS and CDR2 is YFSETQ. V was trimmed by 0 bases and J by 0 bases, leaving 9 bases between them. This CDR3 has 15 residues. The material was CD4+ or CD8+ T cells sorted from blood, obtained in a trial of the OX40 agonist ivuxolimab. The receptor was derived from an adult with an advanced solid tumor such as melanoma, head and neck, liver or kidney cancer. V is TRBV5-1 and J is TRBJ1-2, with unresolved D. CDR3 DNA: TGCGCCAGCAGCTTGGTTACAGAAGCTAACTATGGCTACACCTTC. This encodes CASSLVTEANYGYTF.